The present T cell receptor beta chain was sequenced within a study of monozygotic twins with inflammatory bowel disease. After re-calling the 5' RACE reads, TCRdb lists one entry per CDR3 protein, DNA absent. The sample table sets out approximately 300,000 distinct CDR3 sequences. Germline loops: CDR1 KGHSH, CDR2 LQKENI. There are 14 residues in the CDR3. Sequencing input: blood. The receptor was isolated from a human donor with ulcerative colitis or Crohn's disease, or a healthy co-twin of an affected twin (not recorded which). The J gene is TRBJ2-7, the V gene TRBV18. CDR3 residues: CASSPSIRVDEQYF.